The 23 T cell receptor beta chains given below trace back to one sample, sequenced in a study of blood T cell repertoires in COVID-19. Libraries were prepared by immunoSEQ multiplex PCR; TCRdb keeps only in-frame clonotypes and omits some of them. This table has a few hundred thousand clones, roughly 85% appearing once. The sequenced sample was peripheral blood. The receptors were sampled from a woman in her late teens or twenties with acute or convalescent COVID-19.

This chain uses TRBV6-5 with TRBJ2-3; no clear D gene. The CDR3 consists of 15 residues. The germline gives CDR1 MNHEY, CDR2 SVGAGI. Trimming removed 8 bases from V and 0 bases from J, with 15 bases in between. The CDR3 DNA sequence: TGTGCCAGCGTTCCAGCGATTACTAGCACAGATACGCAGTATTTT. This translates into CASVPAITSTDTQYF.

This clone was counted a single time. This sequence joins TRBV11-2 and TRBJ2-7; 7 positions agree with TRBD1. The germline V gene has CDR1 SGHAT and CDR2 FQNNGV. CDR3 length equals 13 residues. V shed 3 bases and J 2 bases; nucleotides not matched to a gene: 1. CDR3 residues: CASSFDRAYEQYF. In nucleotides, the CDR3 is TGTGCCAGCAGCTTCGACAGGGCCTACGAGCAGTACTTC.

The chain has TRBV9 and TRBJ1-5; D perhaps matches TRBD1 (6 bases). The V and J ends lost 0 bases and 7 bases respectively, with 14 bases between them. Germline-derived CDR1 and CDR2 are SGDLS and YYNGEE. The CDR3 sequence is 15 residues long. In DNA, the CDR3 is TGTGCCAGCAGCGTAGGGGGGGGCCTTGGGCAGCCCCAGCATTTT. The encoded protein is CASSVGGGLGQPQHF.

The V and J genes are TRBV7-4 and TRBJ1-5; 8 nucleotides agree with TRBD1. The CDR3 loop spans 18 amino acids. CDR1 is SGHVT and CDR2 is SQSDAQ in the germline V gene. After removal of 3 bases from V and 0 bases from J, the junction contained 10 bases not matched to a gene. The CDR3 spells CASSLAPPTGDSNQPQHF. CDR3 DNA: TGTGCCAGCAGCTTGGCCCCCCCGACAGGGGATAGCAATCAGCCCCAGCATTTT. Based on the CDR3 plus reference TRBV7-4 and TRBJ1-5, the full variable domain is GAGVSQSPRYKVAKRGRDVALRCDSISGHVTLYWYRQTLGQGSEVLTYSQSDAQRDKSGRPSGRFSAERPERSVSTLKIQRTEQGDSAVYLCASSLAPPTGDSNQPQHFGDGTRLSIL.

The chain is built from TRBV11-2 and TRBJ2-1; no clear D. The CDR3 has 12 amino acids. V was clipped by 1 base and J by 9 bases, with 7 bases between them. The germline gives CDR1 SGHAT, CDR2 FQNNGV. CDR3: CASSLVLVEQFF. The CDR3 nucleotides read TGTGCCAGCAGCTTAGTCCTAGTTGAGCAGTTCTTC.

This chain uses TRBV4-1 with TRBJ1-5; the D gene is possibly TRBD1 (5 bases). Trimming left V 0 bases short and J 6 bases short, with 15 bases between. Per germline, CDR1 MGHRA and CDR2 YSYEKL. CDR3 length: 16 amino acids. DNA for the CDR3: TGCGCCAGCAGCCAAGAAAGCGGGAGGGGAATTCAGCCCCAGCATTTT. Translating gives CASSQESGRGIQPQHF.

The rearrangement uses TRBV6-6 and TRBJ2-7, with 8 nucleotides matching TRBD2. In germline, CDR1 is MNHNY, CDR2 SVGAGI (reference sequence). V lost 0 bases and J lost 6; bases outside the gene matches: 10. The CDR3 sequence is 16 residues long. The CDR3 loop reads CASSYSGREAGGEQYF. The CDR3, as DNA: TGTGCCAGCAGTTACTCGGGACGGGAGGCGGGAGGCGAGCAGTACTTC.

The V and J genes are TRBV6-5 and TRBJ1-4, with TRBD1 matching over 11 bases. The V and J ends lost 5 bases and 8 bases, in that order; junction bases with no gene match: 4. This CDR3 contains 14 residues. CDR1 MNHEY and CDR2 SVGAGI come from the germline V gene. The CDR3 here is CASSRTGGLEKLFF. CDR3 sequence (DNA): TGTGCCAGCAGTCGGACAGGGGGCCTCGAAAAACTGTTTTTT.

This clone was counted only a few times. V and J are TRBV5-1 and TRBJ2-1; 7 positions agree with TRBD2. Trimming took 2 bases from V and 5 from J; bases not matched to a gene: 7. This CDR3 comprises 15 residues. Germline V CDR1 and CDR2: SGHRS, YFSETQ. CDR3: CASSFQVGGNNEQFF. In DNA, the CDR3 is TGCGCCAGCAGCTTTCAAGTGGGAGGGAACAATGAGCAGTTCTTC.

The chain combines TRBV5-1 with TRBJ1-1; D call uncertain. V lost 3 bases and J 4 bases, leaving 13 bases between the germline ends. From germline, CDR1 is SGHRS and CDR2 YFSETQ. The length of the CDR3 is 14 residues. The CDR3 nucleotides are TGCGCCAGCAGCTCTGGGCCCCCTGGCACTGAAGCTTTCTTT. The encoded protein is CASSSGPPGTEAFF.

This sequence joins TRBV5-1 and TRBJ2-1, with D unresolved. The length of the CDR3 is 15 residues. The V end was cut by 0 bases, the J end by 7 bases, with 14 bases between. Looked up from germline, CDR1 is SGHRS and CDR2 is YFSETQ. CDR3 residues: CASSLANLEANEQFF. CDR3 in DNA: TGCGCCAGCAGCTTGGCCAACCTAGAGGCAAATGAGCAGTTCTTC.

J is TRBJ1-5 and V is TRBV3-1 (or the pseudogene TRBV3-2); the D is unclear. Trimming cost V 3 bases and J 0 bases, with 3 bases left between them. CDR1 is LGHDT, CDR2 YNNKEL, per germline (reference sequence). This CDR3 is built from 13 residues. The CDR3 sequence is CASSQYSNQPQHF. In nucleotides, the CDR3 is TGTGCCAGCAGCCAGTATAGCAATCAGCCCCAGCATTTT.

V usage is TRBV30 and J usage is TRBJ1-3; D gene ambiguous. The CDR3 loop spans 15 amino acids. Germline lookup yields CDR1 GTSNPN and CDR2 SVGIG (reference sequence). Trimming cost V 6 bases and J 4 bases, with 19 bases left between them. CDR3 bases: TGTGCCTGCTCGGGAGTTCAAAATCGGGGAAACACCATATATTTT. Its translation is CACSGVQNRGNTIYF. Looking up the rest from reference TRBV30 and TRBJ1-3 gives the full variable domain: SQTIHQWPATLVQPVGSPLSLECTVEGTSNPNLYWYRQAAGRGLQLLFYSVGIGQISSEVPQNLSASRPQDRQFILSSKKLLLSDSGFYLCACSGVQNRGNTIYFGEGSWLTVV.

This chain uses TRBV18 with TRBJ2-1, with a weak D call TRBD2 (6 bases). The CDR3 length is 15 residues. CDR1 KGHSH and CDR2 LQKENI come from the germline V gene. V was cut by 3 bases and J by 10 bases, with 19 bases left in between. The CDR3 sequence: CASSPLRGPGEEQFF. DNA for the CDR3: TGTGCCAGCTCACCTCTCCGCGGGCCGGGAGAGGAGCAGTTCTTC.

The V call is TRBV5-1, the J call TRBJ1-2; 8 positions match TRBD1. J was trimmed by 0 bases and V by 4 bases; bases with no gene match: 5. The CDR3 is 15 amino acids. In germline, CDR1 is SGHRS, CDR2 YFSETQ. CDR3 sequence reads: CASSRDRGSNYGYTF. DNA for the CDR3: TGCGCCAGCAGCCGTGACAGGGGCTCTAACTATGGCTACACCTTC. The variable domain in full, with the rest retrieved from reference TRBV5-1 and TRBJ1-2, is KAGVTQTPRYLIKTRGQQVTLSCSPISGHRSVSWYQQTPGQGLQFLFEYFSETQRNKGNFPGRFSGRQFSNSRSEMNVSTLELGDSALYLCASSRDRGSNYGYTFGSGTRLTVV.

The chain is built from TRBV5-4 and TRBJ1-6; the D gene is possibly TRBD1 (5 bases). CDR3 length: 13 amino acids. With 4 bases removed from V and 10 bases from J, the gap between germline ends came to 12 bases. Germline CDR1 is SGHNT and CDR2 is YYREEE (reference sequence). The CDR3 region is CASSTGTESPLHF. The CDR3 DNA is TGTGCCAGCAGCACAGGCACTGAATCACCCCTCCACTTT.

This clone was recorded only once. The chain links TRBV5-1 to TRBJ2-1; weak D call: TRBD1 (5 bases). The germline V gene encodes CDR1 SGHRS and CDR2 YFSETQ. V lost 0 bases to trimming and J lost 2 bases, with 15 bases between them. CDR3 size: 17 residues. Written as DNA, the CDR3 is TGCGCCAGCAGCTTGGGCCCTAGGGGCGGACCCTACAATGAGCAGTTCTTC. Protein: CASSLGPRGGPYNEQFF.

The chain recombines TRBV6-5 with TRBJ1-4; TRBD1 might be the D (5 bases). Germline-derived CDR1 and CDR2 are MNHEY and SVGAGI. The CDR3 length is 14 residues. The ends were cut back, 2 bases at V and 4 bases at J, with 8 bases in the middle. The CDR3 loop is CASSYDSFNEKLFF. For the CDR3, the DNA is TGTGCCAGCAGTTACGACAGCTTTAATGAAAAACTGTTTTTT.

V gene TRBV19 combines with J gene TRBJ2-3; 8 bases are a match to TRBD2. CDR1 and CDR2 (germline): LNHDA, SQIVND (reference sequence). V lost 6 bases, J lost 5 bases, and 7 bases stayed unmatched. The CDR3 totals 14 residues. The DNA for the CDR3 is TGTGCCAGTAGCCCGCCGGGAGGGCGAGATACGCAGTATTTT. It codes for CASSPPGGRDTQYF.

The chain employs TRBV5-6 and TRBJ2-3; D is uncertain. This CDR3 region has 12 residues. The V gene lost 0 bases and the J gene lost 14 bases, with 13 bases spanning the gap. CDR1 and CDR2 from the germline V gene are SGHDT and YYEEEE. CDR3 sequence reads: CASSLDSSFLYF. In nucleotides, the CDR3 is TGTGCCAGCAGCTTGGACAGTTCCTTTCTGTATTTT.

V is TRBV2 and J is TRBJ1-4; 9 bases map to TRBD1. Germline values: CDR1 SNHLY, CDR2 FYNNEI. The V segment lost 6 bases and the J segment 8 bases; nucleotides outside the gene matches: 4. The CDR3 is made up of 13 amino acids. CDR3 protein: CASRGTGHEKLFF. The DNA of the CDR3 is TGTGCCAGCAGAGGGACAGGGCACGAAAAACTGTTTTTT. The full variable domain, rest sourced from reference TRBV2 and TRBJ1-4, is EPEVTQTPSHQVTQMGQEVILRCVPISNHLYFYWYRQILGQKVEFLVSFYNNEISEKSEIFDDQFSVERPDGSNFTLKIRSTKLEDSAMYFCASRGTGHEKLFFGSGTQLSVL.

The chain is built from TRBV30 and TRBJ1-1, with a weak D call TRBD1 (5 bases). Per the germline V gene, CDR1 is GTSNPN and CDR2 is SVGIG (reference sequence). CDR3 length: 15 amino acids. Trimming removed 1 base at V and 4 bases at J, with 16 bases between. The CDR3 DNA is TGTGCCTGGAGTGGTACGGCAGGGCTAGGCACTGAAGCTTTCTTT. Translation: CAWSGTAGLGTEAFF.

The chain recombines TRBV19 with TRBJ1-1; unclear D gene. Germline loops: CDR1 LNHDA, CDR2 SQIVND (reference sequence). V lost 4 bases to trimming and J lost 1 base, with 13 bases between them. The CDR3 length is 15 residues. CDR3 in DNA: TGTGCCAGTAGTACACTCTCCGTACGGAACACTGAAGCTTTCTTT. Translating it yields CASSTLSVRNTEAFF.